Reported below is one T cell receptor (beta chain). Its antigen remains unidentified. Base qualities are not at hand, and no much larger clone is one base apart. Patients with a history of autoimmune disease or receiving systemic immunosuppression were excluded from the trial. Peripheral blood for TCR sequencing was collected from all dose cohorts at baseline, on cycle 4 day 1, and on cycle 7 day 1. Samples were obtained from an open-label, multicenter, first-in-human phase I dose-escalation trial of ivuxolimab. Adults with locally advanced or metastatic melanoma, renal cell carcinoma, hepatocellular carcinoma or head and neck squamous cell carcinoma were enrolled in the trial. Before TCR sequencing, CD4+ T cells and CD8+ T cells were sorted from peripheral blood as separate populations. The data originate from a study of OX40 agonist ivuxolimab in advanced cancers. Background on the whole study: Ivuxolimab was an agonistic, fully human IgG2 monoclonal antibody directed against OX40 (CD134), a costimulatory receptor. The purpose of peripheral TCRbeta sequencing was to test whether ivuxolimab changed TCR sequence diversity and led to clonal T-cell expansion. The monotherapy dose-escalation portion (N of about 57 patients) of the phase I ivuxolimab trial is reported in the paper. Among the approximately 54 dose-escalation patients, roughly 20 had hepatocellular carcinoma, 15 or so melanoma, 9 renal cell carcinoma and 9 head and neck cancer. Intravenous ivuxolimab was administered to patients every 2 weeks at six dose levels: 0.01, 0.1, 0.3, 1.5, 3 and 10 mg/kg. In the dose-escalation cohort, approximately 82% of patients were male, and the mean age was approximately 60 years with a range of roughly 23 to 79. Patients were allowed to have had prior anti-PD-1, anti-PD-L1 or anti-CTLA-4 therapy, and around two fifths of the dose-escalation patients had been treated with checkpoint inhibitors. Partial responses occurred in three dose-escalation patients, of whom one had hepatocellular carcinoma and two had cutaneous melanoma. General study outcomes and caveats: Antigen specificity was not determined for the clonally expanded peripheral T cells. Clonal expansion of both CD4+ and CD8+ blood T cells was observed from baseline to week 6 at doses 0.1 to 3.0 mg/kg. Low levels of normalized T-cell clonal expansion were also seen in some nonresponding patients. In the 0.1-3.0 mg/kg groups, partial responders were among the patients with the lowest normalized peripheral clonal expansion, particularly in CD8+ T cells. After ivuxolimab, CD8+ T cells had more expanded clones than CD4+ T cells on average.

Genomic DNA was extracted from sorted cells for sequencing of the TCRbeta CDR3 region. TCRbeta CDR3 regions were sequenced using the immunoSEQ Assay. Drawn from immuneACCESS, this table holds only the in-frame rearrangements with V and J called that TCRdb kept. Clones are partly lost; checked studies trace under half to an unresolved V gene and leave the rest unexplained. The sample contains 70,000 or so clones, around 90% of them found a single time. Clones ranked in the top ten supply over 2% of the sample. The cysteine opens and the phenylalanine closes a CDR3 of 14 amino acids. Here the CDR3 DNA is all that survives: 42 bases in frame from base 1. CDR1 and CDR2 were assigned from the germline V gene as MNHEY and SVGAGI. Compared with germline, V lacks 7 bases and J lacks 3 bases; bases without a gene match: 9.

The source of this sequence is an adult with an advanced solid tumor such as melanoma, head and neck, liver or kidney cancer. Material: CD4+ or CD8+ T cells sorted from blood, obtained in a trial of the OX40 agonist ivuxolimab. The V and J segments used are TRBV6-5 and TRBJ2-7, with 7 bases matching TRBD2. The sequenced DNA is TGTGCCAGCAAAGCGGGGAATGCGGACTACGAGCAGTACTTC. It encodes CASKAGNADYEQYF.